Sequencing of this TCR beta chain was carried out in a study of cytomegalovirus exposure and HLA in healthy donors. Looking at the study overall: Most donors, roughly 77% of more than 300 genotyped, fell in the Caucasian-associated ancestry cluster. The study's findings and limits: Later analysis demonstrated an association between a missense DCLRE1C variant and TCR beta V- and J-gene trimming.

J gave up 1 base and V 4 bases, and 3 bases lay outside the gene matches. CDR3 size: 14 residues. The germline gives CDR1 SGHNT, CDR2 YYREEE (reference sequence). In the case of this clone: Its antigen is still unknown.

The PCR was carried out with 60 Vbeta primers and 13 Jbeta primers. Measured with immunoSEQ multiplex PCR; TCRdb has only the in-frame clones, and not every one. Its clone listing holds 150,000 to 200,000 clones. The sample consisted of PBMCs. The TCR was taken from a man aged 30 to 39 in good health and CMV-seronegative. The chain combines TRBV5-4 with TRBJ1-1; 8 nucleotides align to TRBD1. The CDR3 here is CASSAGTGNTEAFF. In DNA, the CDR3 is TGTGCCAGCAGCGCAGGGACAGGGAACACTGAAGCTTTCTTT. Full variable domain (rest looked up from reference TRBV5-4 and TRBJ1-1): ETGVTQSPTHLIKTRGQQVTLRCSSQSGHNTVSWYQQALGQGPQFIFQYYREEENGRGNFPPRFSGLQFPNYSSELNVNALELDDSALYLCASSAGTGNTEAFFGQGTRLTVV.